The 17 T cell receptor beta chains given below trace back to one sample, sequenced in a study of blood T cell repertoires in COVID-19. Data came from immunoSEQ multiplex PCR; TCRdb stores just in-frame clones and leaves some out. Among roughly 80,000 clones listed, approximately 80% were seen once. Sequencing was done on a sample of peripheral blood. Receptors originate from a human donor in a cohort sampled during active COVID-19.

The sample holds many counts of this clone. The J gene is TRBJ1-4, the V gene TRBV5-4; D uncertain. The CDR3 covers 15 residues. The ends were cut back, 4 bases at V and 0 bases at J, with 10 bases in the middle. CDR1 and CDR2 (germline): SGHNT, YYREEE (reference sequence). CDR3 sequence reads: CASSPYGATNEKLFF. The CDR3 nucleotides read TGTGCCAGCAGCCCGTACGGGGCAACTAATGAAAAACTGTTTTTT.

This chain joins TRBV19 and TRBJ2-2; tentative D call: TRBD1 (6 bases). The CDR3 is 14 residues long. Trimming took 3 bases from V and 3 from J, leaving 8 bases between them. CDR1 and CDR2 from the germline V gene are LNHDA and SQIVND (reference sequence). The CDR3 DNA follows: TGTGCCAGTAGTATTGGGACACACACCGGGGAGCTGTTTTTT. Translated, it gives CASSIGTHTGELFF.

This CDR3 reads CASSLRGSQAYEQYF. In DNA, the CDR3 is TGTGCCAGCAGCTTGAGAGGTAGCCAAGCCTACGAGCAGTACTTC. The chain links TRBV5-8 to TRBJ2-7, with no clear D. Germline V lookup: CDR1 SGHTS, CDR2 YDEGEE. V gave up 1 base and J gave up 2 bases, with 13 bases separating them. The CDR3 covers 15 residues.

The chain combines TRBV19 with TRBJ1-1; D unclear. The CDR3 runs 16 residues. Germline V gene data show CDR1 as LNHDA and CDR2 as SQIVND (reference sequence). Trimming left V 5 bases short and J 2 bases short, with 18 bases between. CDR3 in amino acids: CASSPNSVPLNTEAFF. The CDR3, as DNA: TGTGCCAGTAGTCCCAACTCGGTCCCCCTAAACACTGAAGCTTTCTTT.

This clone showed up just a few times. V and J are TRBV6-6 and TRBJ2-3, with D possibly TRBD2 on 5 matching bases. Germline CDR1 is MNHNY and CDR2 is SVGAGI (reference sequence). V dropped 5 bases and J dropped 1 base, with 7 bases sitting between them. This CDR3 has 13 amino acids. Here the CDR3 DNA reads TGTGCCAGCAGTCTAGCTGGCACAGATACGCAGTATTTT. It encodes CASSLAGTDTQYF.

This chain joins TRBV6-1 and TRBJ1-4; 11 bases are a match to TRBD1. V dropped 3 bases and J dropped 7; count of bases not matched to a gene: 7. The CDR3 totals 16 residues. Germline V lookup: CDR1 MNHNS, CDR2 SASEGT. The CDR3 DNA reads TGTGCCAGCAGTGAGCCGGGACAGGGGGGGGCTGAAAAACTGTTTTTT. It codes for CASSEPGQGGAEKLFF.

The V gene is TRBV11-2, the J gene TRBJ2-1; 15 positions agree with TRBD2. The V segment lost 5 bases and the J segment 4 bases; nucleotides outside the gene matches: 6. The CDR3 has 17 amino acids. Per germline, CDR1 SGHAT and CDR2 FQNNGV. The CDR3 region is CASSVQGLAGGYNEQFF. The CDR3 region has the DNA TGTGCCAGCAGCGTTCAGGGACTAGCGGGAGGATACAATGAGCAGTTCTTC.

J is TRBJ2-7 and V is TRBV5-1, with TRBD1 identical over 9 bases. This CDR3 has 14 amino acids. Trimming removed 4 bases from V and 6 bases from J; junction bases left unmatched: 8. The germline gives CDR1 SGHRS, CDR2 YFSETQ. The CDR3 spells CASSTGTGMFEQYF. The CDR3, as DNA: TGCGCCAGCAGCACCGGGACAGGGATGTTCGAGCAGTACTTC.

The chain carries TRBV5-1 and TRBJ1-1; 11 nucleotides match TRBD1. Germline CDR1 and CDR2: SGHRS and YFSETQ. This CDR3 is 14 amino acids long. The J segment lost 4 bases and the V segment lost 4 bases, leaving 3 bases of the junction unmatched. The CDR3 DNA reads TGCGCCAGCAGCGGAGGGACAGGGGGCACTGAAGCTTTCTTT. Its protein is CASSGGTGGTEAFF.

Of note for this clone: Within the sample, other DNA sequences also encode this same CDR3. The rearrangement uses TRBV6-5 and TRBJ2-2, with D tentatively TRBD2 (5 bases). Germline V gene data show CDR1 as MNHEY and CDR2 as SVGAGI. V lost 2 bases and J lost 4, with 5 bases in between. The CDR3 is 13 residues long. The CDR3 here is CASSYRGTGELFF. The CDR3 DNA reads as TGTGCCAGCAGTTACCGGGGCACCGGGGAGCTGTTTTTT.

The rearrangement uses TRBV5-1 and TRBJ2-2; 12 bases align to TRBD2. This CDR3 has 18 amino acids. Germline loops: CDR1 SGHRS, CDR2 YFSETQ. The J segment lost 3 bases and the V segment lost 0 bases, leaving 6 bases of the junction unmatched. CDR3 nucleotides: TGCGCCAGCAGCTTGGTTCCTAGCGGGGGGGCCGACACCGGGGAGCTGTTTTTT. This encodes CASSLVPSGGADTGELFF.

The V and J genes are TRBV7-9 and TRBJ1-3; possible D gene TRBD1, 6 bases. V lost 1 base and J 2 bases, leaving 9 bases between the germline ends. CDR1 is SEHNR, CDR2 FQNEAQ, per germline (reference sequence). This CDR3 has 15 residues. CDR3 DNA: TGTGCCAGCAGCTTAGAGCCAGGGGCTGGAAACACCATATATTTT. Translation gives CASSLEPGAGNTIYF.

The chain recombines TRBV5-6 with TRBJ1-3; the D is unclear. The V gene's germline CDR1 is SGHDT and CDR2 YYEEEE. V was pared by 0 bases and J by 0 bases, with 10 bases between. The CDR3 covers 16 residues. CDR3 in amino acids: CASSLATGYSGNTIYF. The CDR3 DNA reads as TGTGCCAGCAGCTTGGCTACGGGATACTCTGGAAACACCATATATTTT.

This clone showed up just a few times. The CDR3 protein is CAAVSGGPSYNEQFF. The CDR3 DNA is TGTGCCGCCGTCAGCGGGGGGCCCTCCTACAATGAGCAGTTCTTC. This sequence joins TRBV6-5 and TRBJ2-1; 9 bases line up with TRBD2. The V segment lost 11 bases and the J segment 0 bases; nucleotides outside the gene matches: 8. Germline lookup yields CDR1 MNHEY and CDR2 SVGAGI. This CDR3 is built from 15 residues.

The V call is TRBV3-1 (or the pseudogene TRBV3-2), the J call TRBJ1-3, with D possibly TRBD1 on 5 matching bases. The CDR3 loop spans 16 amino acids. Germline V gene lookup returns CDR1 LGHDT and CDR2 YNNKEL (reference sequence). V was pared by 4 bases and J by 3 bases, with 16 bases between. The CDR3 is CASSPDQGSFGNTIYF. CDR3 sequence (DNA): TGTGCCAGCAGCCCGGACCAGGGTTCTTTTGGAAACACCATATATTTT.

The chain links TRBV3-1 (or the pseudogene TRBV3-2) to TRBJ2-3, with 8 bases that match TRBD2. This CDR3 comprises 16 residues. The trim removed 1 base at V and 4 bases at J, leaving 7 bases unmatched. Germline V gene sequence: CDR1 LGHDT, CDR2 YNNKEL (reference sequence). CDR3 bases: TGTGCCAGCAGCCAAGCGGGGGGGCCTCACCCAGATACGCAGTATTTT. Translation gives CASSQAGGPHPDTQYF.

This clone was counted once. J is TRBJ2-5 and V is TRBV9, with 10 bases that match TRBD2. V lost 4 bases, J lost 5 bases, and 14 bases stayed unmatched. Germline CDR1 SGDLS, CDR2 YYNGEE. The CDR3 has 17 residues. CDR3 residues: CASSPGRGSGGIETQYF. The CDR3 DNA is TGTGCCAGCAGCCCAGGGCGCGGTAGCGGGGGGATTGAGACCCAGTACTTC. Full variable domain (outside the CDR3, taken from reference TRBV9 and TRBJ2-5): DSGVTQTPKHLITATGQRVTLRCSPRSGDLSVYWYQQSLDQGLQFLIQYYNGEERAKGNILERFSAQQFPDLHSELNLSSLELGDSALYFCASSPGRGSGGIETQYFGPGTRLLVL.